Below, 21 T cell receptor beta chains from the same sample are listed, as sequenced in a study of blood T cells in healthy people across ages. The use of a sample-barcoded 5' primer and a J-beta primer mix characterized a second PCR of 7 to 11 cycles. TCRdb ran MiXCR on the 5' RACE reads and lists one entry per CDR3 protein. This table holds 600,000 or so distinct CDR3 sequences, about 30% found once. The material sequenced was blood. The origin of the receptors is an elderly woman in good health.

The rearrangement joins TRBV18 to TRBJ1-2; the D gene is possibly TRBD1 (5 bases). V lost 3 bases to trimming and J lost 3 bases, with 8 bases between them. CDR1 KGHSH and CDR2 LQKENI come from the germline V gene. The CDR3 extends over 13 amino acids. CDR3 DNA sequence: TGTGCCAGCTCACCTGACAGTGACTATGGCTACACCTTC. Amino acid sequence: CASSPDSDYGYTF. Full variable domain (rest looked up from reference TRBV18 and TRBJ1-2): NAGVMQNPRHLVRRRGQEARLRCSPMKGHSHVYWYRQLPEEGLKFMVYLQKENIIDESGMPKERFSAEFPKEGPSILRIQQVVRGDSAAYFCASSPDSDYGYTFGSGTRLTVV.

This sequence joins TRBV29-1 and TRBJ1-1; no reliable D call. Germline values: CDR1 SQVTM, CDR2 ANQGSEA. Trimming took 6 bases from V and 4 from J, leaving 21 bases between them. The length of the CDR3 is 15 residues. The CDR3 DNA reads TGCAGCGTAGATAGCTTACGTGCCGAGAGCACTGAAGCTTTCTTT. It translates to CSVDSLRAESTEAFF.

This clonotype was seen repeatedly, ten times or more. J is TRBJ2-7 and V is TRBV5-6; D is unresolved. CDR3 size: 15 residues. Trimming pared 0 bases from V and 3 bases from J, leaving 13 bases between. CDR1 is SGHDT and CDR2 is YYEEEE in the germline V gene. CDR3 amino acids: CASSLVVGLVYEQYF. The DNA for the CDR3 is TGTGCCAGCAGCTTGGTGGTCGGGTTGGTCTACGAGCAGTACTTC.

This clonotype was seen ten or more times. This chain links TRBV20-1 with TRBJ2-1; tentatively, D is TRBD1 or TRBD2 (6 bases each). The CDR3 length is 11 residues. V was shortened by 0 bases and J by 15 bases, with 12 bases between the two germline ends. From germline, CDR1 is DFQATT and CDR2 SNEGSKA (reference sequence). DNA of the CDR3: TGCAGTGCTAGAGATCGGGGGCGTGGGTTCTTC. It encodes CSARDRGRGFF.

This clonotype was counted a single time. V usage is TRBV28 and J usage is TRBJ2-7; 9 bases line up with TRBD1. With V trimmed by 8 bases and J by 0 bases, 5 bases remained unmatched. The germline gives CDR1 MDHEN, CDR2 SYDVKM. This CDR3 is 14 amino acids long. For the CDR3, the DNA is TGTGCCAGCCGGGACAGGGTCAGCTCCTACGAGCAGTACTTC. As protein: CASRDRVSSYEQYF.

The chain has TRBV7-9 and TRBJ1-1; 8 nucleotides agree with TRBD1. Germline V CDR1 and CDR2: SEHNR, FQNEAQ (reference sequence). The V gene end was trimmed by 5 bases and the J gene end by 1 base; junction bases not matched to a gene: 6. This CDR3 comprises 15 residues. The CDR3, as DNA: TGTGCCAGCAGCCGGAACAGGGGGGCGAACACTGAAGCTTTCTTT. It yields the protein CASSRNRGANTEAFF.

The CDR3 loop reads CSASPDNYGYTF. The CDR3 coding sequence is TGCAGTGCTAGTCCGGATAACTATGGCTACACCTTC. This rearrangement joins TRBV20-1 to TRBJ1-2; D ambiguous. V was cut by 3 bases and J by 1 base, with 6 bases left in between. There are 12 residues in the CDR3. The germline V gene has CDR1 DFQATT and CDR2 SNEGSKA (reference sequence).

The gene calls are TRBV30 and TRBJ1-6; D gene unclear. CDR3 size: 14 residues. CDR1 and CDR2 from the germline V gene are GTSNPN and SVGIG (reference sequence). The V end lost 4 bases, the J end lost 6 bases, and 13 bases lay between the germline ends. This CDR3 reads CAWNYWDSNSPLHF. DNA of the CDR3: TGTGCCTGGAATTACTGGGATTCTAATTCACCCCTCCACTTT.

This clonotype was seen at least ten times. The chain uses TRBV20-1 and TRBJ2-2; D is unresolved. This CDR3 comprises 14 residues. Germline V CDR1 and CDR2: DFQATT, SNEGSKA (reference sequence). V was trimmed by 0 bases and J by 4 bases, leaving 9 bases between them. The CDR3 nucleotides read TGCAGTGCTAGAGACCCTCTGGGCACCGGGGAGCTGTTTTTT. This codes for CSARDPLGTGELFF.

This clonotype was picked up many times. The chain combines TRBV5-6 with TRBJ1-2; tentative D call: TRBD1 (5 bases). Trimming took off 0 bases at V and 8 bases at J, with 14 bases between the two ends. Germline-derived CDR1 and CDR2 are SGHDT and YYEEEE. This CDR3 region has 14 residues. The CDR3 DNA reads TGTGCCAGCAGCTTGGGACAGATCGTGAGGGGCTACACCTTC. Translating gives CASSLGQIVRGYTF.

Ten or more counts support this clonotype. This chain uses TRBV7-9 with TRBJ1-4; possible D gene TRBD1, 5 bases. This CDR3 has 14 residues. V was shortened by 1 base and J by 7 bases, with 10 bases between the two germline ends. From germline, CDR1 is SEHNR and CDR2 FQNEAQ (reference sequence). The CDR3 here is CASSLERDFEKLFF. DNA of the CDR3: TGTGCCAGCAGCTTAGAAAGGGACTTTGAAAAACTGTTTTTT.

This clonotype has ten or more counts. V is TRBV5-1 and J is TRBJ1-1; 9 bases agree with TRBD1. Germline CDR1 is SGHRS and CDR2 is YFSETQ. With 3 bases clipped from V and 3 bases from J, the junction kept 3 bases outside the gene matches. The CDR3 is 14 residues long. The CDR3 loop reads CASSSRTGDTEAFF. Written as DNA, the CDR3 is TGCGCCAGCAGCTCCCGGACAGGGGACACTGAAGCTTTCTTT.

This clonotype was seen at least ten times. The V gene is TRBV11-1, the J gene TRBJ1-6; the D gene is possibly TRBD1 (6 bases). The CDR3 has 16 amino acids. Germline V gene data show CDR1 as SGHAT and CDR2 as FQDESV (reference sequence). V was cut by 4 bases and J by 10 bases, with 20 bases left in between. As DNA, the CDR3 is TGTGCCAGCAGCTCCAGGTTCGGGACACCGGACTCACCCCTCCACTTT. The encoded protein is CASSSRFGTPDSPLHF.

This clonotype was recorded many times. The genes are TRBV29-1 and TRBJ2-1; 8 bases match TRBD2. V lost 3 bases, J lost 3 bases, and 10 bases stayed unmatched. The V gene's germline CDR1 is SQVTM and CDR2 ANQGSEA. The CDR3 spans 16 residues. CDR3 region: CSVDPLGRGVYNEQFF. In DNA, the CDR3 is TGCAGCGTTGATCCTTTAGGGCGGGGGGTCTACAATGAGCAGTTCTTC.

As for this clonotype: A read error may explain this, as a much larger clone is one base away. The genes are TRBV7-3 and TRBJ1-6; 7 bases fit TRBD1. The CDR3 is 16 amino acids. Germline V gives CDR1 SGHTA, CDR2 FQGTGA. The CDR3 loop is CASSATGTKNNSPPHF. In DNA form, the CDR3 reads TGTGCCAGCAGCGCGACAGGGACCAAAAATAATTCACCCCCCCACTTT. Looking up the rest from reference TRBV7-3 and TRBJ1-6 gives the full variable domain: GAGVSQTPSNKVTEKGKYVELRCDPISGHTALYWYRQSLGQGPEFLIYFQGTGAADDSGLPNDRFFAVRPEGSVSTLKIQRTERGDSAVYLCASSATGTKNNSPPHFGNGTRLTVT.

The rearrangement uses TRBV2 and TRBJ2-5; D remains unclear. TRBJ2-7 explains the end of the DNA better; the J call may be wrong. Germline CDR1 and CDR2: SNHLY and FYNNEI. The CDR3 is 12 amino acids. The CDR3 sequence is CASLGDSSEQYF. In nucleotides, the CDR3 is TGTGCCAGCCTAGGTGATTCGAGCGAGCAGTACTTC.

Notes on this clonotype: Relative to the germline gene, one junction end is altered; a read error may explain this. V usage is TRBV5-5 and J usage is TRBJ2-7, with TRBD1 matching over 10 bases. Per germline, CDR1 SGHKS and CDR2 YYEKEE (reference sequence). CDR3 length: 15 amino acids. CDR3 nucleotides: TGCGCCAGCAGCGCAGCTGACAGGGGGCGATACGGGCAGTACTTC. Its protein is CASSAADRGRYGQYF. The full variable domain, rest sourced from reference TRBV5-5 and TRBJ2-7, is DAGVTQSPTHLIKTRGQQVTLRCSPISGHKSVSWYQQVLGQGPQFIFQYYEKEERGRGNFPDRFSARQFPNYSSELNVNALLLGDSALYLCASSAADRGRYGQYFGPGTRLTVT.

This clonotype has ten or more counts. The CDR3 is CASTQKAGGAYSPLHF. The CDR3, as DNA: TGTGCCAGCACCCAGAAGGCAGGGGGCGCATATTCACCCCTCCACTTT. The gene calls are TRBV27 and TRBJ1-6; TRBD1 matches at 8 bases. The V segment lost 7 bases and the J segment 8 bases; nucleotides outside the gene matches: 13. The CDR3 runs to 16 residues. Germline V lookup: CDR1 MNHEY, CDR2 SMNVEV (reference sequence).

The chain links TRBV28 to TRBJ1-3; tentative D call: TRBD1 (5 bases). V gave up 4 bases and J gave up 0 bases, with 10 bases separating them. Germline V gene data show CDR1 as MDHEN and CDR2 as SYDVKM. The CDR3 is made up of 15 amino acids. This CDR3 is CASSWDGRSGNTIYF. CDR3 bases: TGTGCCAGCAGTTGGGACGGACGCTCTGGAAACACCATATATTTT.

The gene calls are TRBV19 and TRBJ2-7, with a weak D call TRBD1 (5 bases). The CDR3 is made up of 13 amino acids. The V and J ends lost 10 bases and 2 bases respectively, with 15 bases between them. Per germline, CDR1 LNHDA and CDR2 SQIVND (reference sequence). The CDR3 sequence is CATSDTQTYEQYF. The CDR3 nucleotides are TGTGCCACTTCGGACACGCAGACCTACGAGCAGTACTTC.

The chain combines TRBV28 with TRBJ2-7, with D perhaps matching TRBD1 (6 bases). With 8 bases removed from V and 8 bases from J, the gap between germline ends came to 22 bases. Germline CDR1 MDHEN, CDR2 SYDVKM. The CDR3 covers 14 residues. The CDR3 here is CASLGTLGSGKQYF. CDR3 DNA: TGTGCCAGCCTAGGGACATTAGGCTCTGGGAAGCAGTACTTC.